This TCR beta chain is drawn from a study of blood T cells in healthy people across ages. Study-wide points: When one million T cells were used, diversity estimates were thought to be underestimates. Relative to aged donors, long-lived donors carried more naive CD4+ cells and displayed higher diversity.

It was with a sample-barcoded 5' primer and a J-beta primer mix that a second PCR of roughly 6 to 12 cycles was run. MiXCR, applied by TCRdb to the 5' RACE reads, yields one record per CDR3 protein. The sample contains hundreds of thousands of distinct CDR3 sequences, around two fifths of which appear only once. This clonotype has just a few counts. Antigen: not known. The length of the CDR3 is 13 residues. Germline V gene lookup returns CDR1 LGHNA and CDR2 YSLEER. Between the trimmed V and J ends, which lost 0 bases and 9 bases, there was a span of 6 bases. The chain carries TRBV4-3 and TRBJ1-6; no reliable D call. This receptor was taken from a man between 60 and 75 years old in good health. The specimen sequenced was blood. The CDR3 is CASSQEESSPLHF. The CDR3 region has the DNA TGCGCCAGCAGCCAAGAGGAGTCTTCACCCCTCCACTTT.